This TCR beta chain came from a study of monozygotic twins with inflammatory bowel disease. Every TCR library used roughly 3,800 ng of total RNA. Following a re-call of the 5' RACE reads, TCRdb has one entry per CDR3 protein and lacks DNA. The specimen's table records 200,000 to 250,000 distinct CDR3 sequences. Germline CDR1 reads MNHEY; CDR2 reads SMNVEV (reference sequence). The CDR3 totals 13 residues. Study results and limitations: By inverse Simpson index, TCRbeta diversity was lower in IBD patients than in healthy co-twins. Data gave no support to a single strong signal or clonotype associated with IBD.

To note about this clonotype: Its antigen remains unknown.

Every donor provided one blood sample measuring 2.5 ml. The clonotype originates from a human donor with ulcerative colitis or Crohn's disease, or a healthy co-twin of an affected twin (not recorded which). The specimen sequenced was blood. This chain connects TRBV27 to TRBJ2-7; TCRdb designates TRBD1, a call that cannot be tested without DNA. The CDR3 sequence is CASRMTGSYEQYF.